The source of this T cell receptor beta chain is a study of breast tumors, draining lymph nodes, adjacent tissues. Whole-study results and caveats: Tumor T cell lymph node origin was a supported hypothesis, not proven. Data fit most tumor T cells coming from lymph node, expanding in tumor. Luminal-like breast cancer showed significantly higher tumor–nontumor repertoire similarity than basal-like.

Points on this clonotype: What it binds is not known.

TCRdb reanalysed the multiplex PCR reads using MiXCR and keeps one entry per CDR3 protein. Of 14,000 to 15,000 distinct CDR3 sequences listed, roughly 48% are singletons. Trimming removed 6 bases at V and 4 bases at J, with 13 bases between. The CDR3 covers 14 residues. From germline, CDR1 is MNHNS and CDR2 SASEGT. Sequencing input: tumor-adjacent breast tissue. The receptor was derived from a female donor with breast cancer. Some clones in this sample may be carry-over from other donors' samples. V and J are TRBV6-1 and TRBJ1-5; D is ambiguous. The CDR3 nucleotides are TGTGCCAGCAGCCTGGCCGCACCAAATCAGCCCCAGCATTTT. This encodes CASSLAAPNQPQHF.